Below, 20 T cell receptor beta chains from the same sample are listed, as sequenced in a study of CD8 T cells in Susac syndrome. Random hexamers primed reverse transcription of about 0.5 to 1 ug RNA. TCRdb reprocessed the immunoSEQ multiplex PCR reads via MiXCR and lists one record per CDR3 protein. The sample contains some 450,000 distinct CDR3 sequences, approximately 85% of which appear only once. The sample taken for sequencing was CD8+ T cells from PBMCs. The receptor source for this set is a human donor with multiple sclerosis.

The gene calls are TRBV12-3 or TRBV12-4 and TRBJ1-6; 7 nucleotides match TRBD1. After removal of 6 bases from V and 0 bases from J, the junction contained 8 bases not matched to a gene. The CDR3 runs 17 residues. CDR3 sequence reads: CASRIGTAISYNSPLHF. CDR3 DNA: TGTGCCAGCAGGATTGGGACAGCCATCTCCTATAATTCACCCCTCCACTTT.

As DNA, the CDR3 is TGTGCCAGCAGCATAAGGGGACCAGGAGATACGCAGTATTTT. This sequence encodes CASSIRGPGDTQYF. V gene TRBV5-4 combines with J gene TRBJ2-3, with D possibly called TRBD1 or TRBD2 (5 bases each). Germline V gene lookup returns CDR1 SGHNT and CDR2 YYREEE (reference sequence). The ends were cut back, 4 bases at V and 5 bases at J, with 14 bases in the middle. There are 14 residues in the CDR3. The full variable domain, in which reference TRBV5-4 and TRBJ2-3 provide the parts outside the CDR3, is ETGVTQSPTHLIKTRGQQVTLRCSSQSGHNTVSWYQQALGQGPQFIFQYYREEENGRGNFPPRFSGLQFPNYSSELNVNALELDDSALYLCASSIRGPGDTQYFGPGTRLTVL.

The V gene is TRBV3-1, the J gene TRBJ2-7, with TRBD2 matching 8 bases. With 0 bases clipped from V and 6 bases from J, the junction kept 4 bases outside the gene matches. The CDR3 runs 14 residues. CDR1 and CDR2 from the germline V gene are LGHDT and YNNKEL (reference sequence). DNA for the CDR3: TGTGCCAGCAGCCAAGATAGGCTAGCGGGCGAGCAGTACTTC. This encodes CASSQDRLAGEQYF.

J is TRBJ1-1 and V is TRBV6-4; no clear D gene. The V gene lost 5 bases and the J gene lost 0 bases, with 7 bases spanning the gap. The V gene's germline CDR1 is MRHNA and CDR2 SNTAGT. The length of the CDR3 is 13 residues. CDR3 in DNA: TGTGCCAGCAGTCCTTTTCTGAACACTGAAGCTTTCTTT. The encoded protein is CASSPFLNTEAFF.

This clonotype was seen once. The chain combines TRBV20-1 with TRBJ2-1, with 10 positions matching TRBD2. Germline V CDR1 and CDR2: DFQATT, SNEGSKA (reference sequence). Trimming removed 3 bases from V and 9 bases from J; junction bases left unmatched: 8. The CDR3 is made up of 14 amino acids. The CDR3 protein is CSASPSGSYPEQFF. The DNA for the CDR3 is TGCAGTGCTAGCCCTAGCGGGAGTTACCCTGAGCAGTTCTTC.

This clonotype has just a few counts. The V gene is TRBV12-3 or TRBV12-4, the J gene TRBJ2-2; possible D gene TRBD1, 5 bases. V was shortened by 4 bases and J by 4 bases, with 7 bases between the two germline ends. This CDR3 contains 13 residues. The CDR3 protein is CASSSGFTGELFF. The CDR3 DNA reads as TGTGCCAGCAGTTCAGGGTTCACCGGGGAGCTGTTTTTT.

V gene TRBV2 combines with J gene TRBJ2-6, with TRBD1 matching 10 bases. The trim removed 3 bases at V and 0 bases at J, leaving 8 bases unmatched. CDR1 and CDR2 (germline): SNHLY, FYNNEI. This CDR3 comprises 19 residues. This CDR3 is CASSDLGQGDLSGANVLTF. DNA for the CDR3: TGTGCCAGCAGTGATCTTGGACAGGGGGATCTCTCTGGGGCCAACGTCCTGACTTTC.

Regarding this clonotype: At one end, the junction sequence differs from germline, possibly due to a read error. The chain combines TRBV5-1 with TRBJ1-1; tentative D call: TRBD1 (5 bases). Germline V CDR1 and CDR2: SGHRS, YFSETQ. The CDR3 consists of 14 residues. Here the CDR3 DNA reads TGTGCCAGCAGTCTCGGCCAGGGTTTTACTGAAGCTTTCTTT. Residues: CASSLGQGFTEAFF.

This clonotype has ten or more counts. V usage is TRBV6-1 and J usage is TRBJ2-1, with 7 bases identical to TRBD2. Germline CDR1 and CDR2: MNHNS and SASEGT. The CDR3 totals 14 residues. With V trimmed by 5 bases and J by 3 bases, 4 bases remained unmatched. CDR3 in DNA: TGTGCCAGCAGTAGACTAGCAGACTACAATGAGCAGTTCTTC. Protein: CASSRLADYNEQFF.

This rearrangement joins TRBV28 to TRBJ2-1; D gene unclear. Deletions cut 2 bases from V and 6 bases from J, with 8 bases between. The CDR3 runs 13 residues. Germline V gives CDR1 MDHEN, CDR2 SYDVKM. The CDR3 spells CASSLPRPNEQFF. The CDR3 DNA follows: TGTGCCAGCAGTTTACCCCGCCCCAATGAGCAGTTCTTC.

The V and J genes are TRBV6-6 and TRBJ1-1, with no clear D. The CDR3 extends over 12 amino acids. Deletions cut 4 bases from V and 2 bases from J, with 5 bases between. Germline lookup yields CDR1 MNHNY and CDR2 SVGAGI (reference sequence). The CDR3 region is CASSLHNTEAFF. The DNA for the CDR3 is TGTGCCAGCAGTTTACACAACACTGAAGCTTTCTTT.

The CDR3 sequence: CSARPPGTGSKSYEQYF. As DNA, the CDR3 is TGCAGTGCTAGACCCCCCGGGACAGGGTCCAAATCCTACGAGCAGTACTTC. This chain links TRBV20-1 with TRBJ2-7, with 9 positions matching TRBD1. The CDR3 is 17 amino acids. Germline-derived CDR1 and CDR2 are DFQATT and SNEGSKA (reference sequence). V gave up 2 bases and J gave up 1 base; unmatched junction bases: 12.

This chain uses TRBV9 with TRBJ1-1; a weak D match, TRBD1 (6 bases). The germline V gene encodes CDR1 SGDLS and CDR2 YYNGEE. The CDR3 is 14 amino acids. Trimming pared 3 bases from V and 8 bases from J, leaving 17 bases between. CDR3 bases: TGTGCCAGCAGCGCCGTAGAACGAGGGGGAGAAGCTTTCTTT. Amino acid sequence: CASSAVERGGEAFF.

A single count supports this clonotype. The chain joins TRBV7-9 to TRBJ1-2, with D possibly TRBD1 on 6 matching bases. V gave up 4 bases and J gave up 2 bases, with 17 bases separating them. CDR3 length: 16 residues. The germline V gene has CDR1 SEHNR and CDR2 FQNEAQ (reference sequence). The DNA for the CDR3 is TGTGCCAGCAGCTCGAGCACTGGACAGTCAAACTATGGCTACACCTTC. This codes for CASSSSTGQSNYGYTF.

Only a few counts were recorded for this clonotype. The V call is TRBV6-4, the J call TRBJ2-1; tentative D call: TRBD2 (6 bases). CDR1 is MRHNA, CDR2 SNTAGT, per germline. This CDR3 is 15 amino acids long. The ends were cut back, 2 bases at V and 4 bases at J, with 12 bases in the middle. The CDR3 loop reads CASSDGTGDYNEQFF. Written as DNA, the CDR3 is TGTGCCAGCAGTGACGGGACGGGAGATTACAATGAGCAGTTCTTC.

This chain connects TRBV4-1 to TRBJ2-7, with a possible D match to TRBD2 (6 bases). Trimming took 2 bases from V and 0 from J, leaving 11 bases between them. This CDR3 is built from 15 residues. The germline V gene has CDR1 MGHRA and CDR2 YSYEKL. CDR3 in DNA: TGCGCCAGCAGCCAAAGGACTACCCCCTCCTACGAGCAGTACTTC. It translates to CASSQRTTPSYEQYF.

The chain carries TRBV5-4 and TRBJ2-2; 8 bases fit TRBD1. Trimming cost V 4 bases and J 5 bases; bases outside gene matches: 7. The CDR3 is 15 amino acids. Germline V CDR1 and CDR2: SGHNT, YYREEE (reference sequence). This CDR3 is CASSRWTGPTGELFF. The CDR3 bases are TGTGCCAGCAGCCGCTGGACAGGGCCGACCGGGGAGCTGTTTTTT. The whole variable domain, filled in from reference TRBV5-4 and TRBJ2-2, reads ETGVTQSPTHLIKTRGQQVTLRCSSQSGHNTVSWYQQALGQGPQFIFQYYREEENGRGNFPPRFSGLQFPNYSSELNVNALELDDSALYLCASSRWTGPTGELFFGEGSRLTVL.

The V gene is TRBV28, the J gene TRBJ2-1; possibly TRBD1 for D (8 bases). The CDR3 covers 16 residues. Germline lookup yields CDR1 MDHEN and CDR2 SYDVKM. V was trimmed by 1 base and J by 3 bases, leaving 13 bases between them. CDR3 sequence (DNA): TGTGCCAGCAGTTTATCAAGCGGGACAGGCTACAATGAGCAGTTCTTC. Translation: CASSLSSGTGYNEQFF.

The chain joins TRBV27 to TRBJ2-3; D tentatively reads TRBD1 or TRBD2 (5 bases each). The CDR3 runs to 16 residues. CDR1 is MNHEY and CDR2 is SMNVEV in the germline V gene (reference sequence). The germline V and J ends were trimmed by 0 bases and 6 bases, with 16 bases remaining between them. The CDR3 DNA reads as TGTGCCAGCAGTTTATCGGGGCAGGGAAGAGGGGATACGCAGTATTTT. This sequence encodes CASSLSGQGRGDTQYF.

A remark on this clonotype: As the CDR3 is not closed by the conserved phenylalanine or tryptophan, this likely results from a read error. The chain carries TRBV29-1 and TRBJ1-5; D not certain. In germline, CDR1 is SQVTM, CDR2 ANQGSEA. The length of the CDR3 is 14 residues. The germline V and J ends were trimmed by 7 bases and 3 bases, with 16 bases remaining between them. CDR3 coding DNA: TGCAGCGCTGGGGAAATAGGACTCAATCAGCCCCAGCATTCT. This codes for CSAGEIGLNQPQHS.